Presented here are 15 T cell receptor beta chains from one specimen sequenced in a study of CD8+CD57+ T cells in acquired aplastic anemia. Genomic DNA was employed as the template in profiling TCR beta VDJ and CDR3. TCRdb re-called the reads through MiXCR, storing one row per CDR3 protein. The data hold about 400,000 distinct CDR3 sequences, with 65% to 80% observed a single time. The sample was sorted CD4+, CD8+, or CD8+CD57+ T cells (not recorded which) from PBMCs. All receptors derive from a human donor in good health, serving as a control.

In DNA form, the CDR3 reads TGTGCCAGCAGCGGGACTAGCCTGGAGACCCAGTACTTC. The encoded protein is CASSGTSLETQYF. V is TRBV9 and J is TRBJ2-5; the match to TRBD2 covers 8 bases. J gave up 5 bases and V 3 bases, and 3 bases lay outside the gene matches. CDR1 is SGDLS, CDR2 YYNGEE, per germline. This CDR3 contains 13 residues.

The count of this clonotype is one. This chain joins TRBV19 and TRBJ1-1; D is unresolved. Trimming pared 1 base from V and 11 bases from J, leaving 2 bases between. CDR3 length equals 9 residues. The germline V gene has CDR1 LNHDA and CDR2 SQIVND (reference sequence). This chain's CDR3 is CASSIGAFF. The CDR3 nucleotides read TGTGCCAGTAGTATAGGGGCTTTCTTT.

J is TRBJ1-6 and V is TRBV11-2; D is unresolved. V was trimmed by 5 bases and J by 1 base, leaving 12 bases between them. Germline CDR1 reads SGHAT; CDR2 reads FQNNGV. The length of the CDR3 is 16 residues. For the CDR3, the DNA is TGTGCCAGCAGCCCCTACCGGGTGTCCTATAATTCACCCCTCCACTTT. Translation: CASSPYRVSYNSPLHF.

This rearrangement joins TRBV7-2 to TRBJ1-5, with D unclear. The CDR3 spans 15 residues. V lost 6 bases to trimming and J lost 7 bases, with 19 bases between them. The germline V gene has CDR1 SGHTA and CDR2 FQGNSA. As DNA, the CDR3 is TGTGCCAGCAGTTGGACCGGGATGACGGGGCAGCCCCAGCATTTT. Protein: CASSWTGMTGQPQHF. Using reference TRBV7-2 and TRBJ1-5 for the parts outside the CDR3, the full variable domain is GAGVSQSPSNKVTEKGKDVELRCDPISGHTALYWYRQSLGQGLEFLIYFQGNSAPDKSGLPSDRFSAERTGGSVSTLTIQRTQQEDSAVYLCASSWTGMTGQPQHFGDGTRLSIL.

J is TRBJ1-1 and V is TRBV9, with unresolved D. This CDR3 comprises 16 residues. CDR1 and CDR2 (germline): SGDLS, YYNGEE. The germline V and J ends were trimmed by 4 bases and 0 bases, with 16 bases remaining between them. The CDR3 DNA reads as TGTGCCAGCAGCCCCCGTAGCAGCGGCATGAACACTGAAGCTTTCTTT. As protein: CASSPRSSGMNTEAFF.

The J gene is TRBJ1-1, the V gene TRBV19; D gene unclear. The CDR3 sequence is 12 residues long. Germline V lookup: CDR1 LNHDA, CDR2 SQIVND (reference sequence). Between the trimmed V and J ends, which lost 4 bases and 12 bases, there was a span of 15 bases. In DNA, the CDR3 is TGTGCCAGTAGTAAGGAAGGCAGCCAGCCTTTCTTT. Its protein product is CASSKEGSQPFF.

The chain carries TRBV20-1 and TRBJ1-2, with a weak D call TRBD1 (5 bases). The germline gives CDR1 DFQATT, CDR2 SNEGSKA (reference sequence). V was clipped by 3 bases and J by 6 bases, with 14 bases between them. The CDR3 runs 13 residues. The CDR3 nucleotides read TGCAGTGCTAGTGGGGCGACAGCGGATGGCTACACCTTC. Protein product: CSASGATADGYTF.

The J gene is TRBJ1-1, the V gene TRBV6-5, with 7 bases aligning to TRBD1. This CDR3 contains 16 residues. V gave up 6 bases and J gave up 1 base; unmatched junction bases: 11. Germline V gene sequence: CDR1 MNHEY, CDR2 SVGAGI. The CDR3 DNA reads as TGTGCCAGCAGGCGAGGGGGCGAGAGGGGGAACACTGAAGCTTTCTTT. Encoded protein: CASRRGGERGNTEAFF.

V usage is TRBV2 and J usage is TRBJ2-5, with TRBD2 identical over 8 bases. CDR1 and CDR2 from the germline V gene are SNHLY and FYNNEI. The ends lost 5 bases at V and 1 base at J; junction bases unmatched: 6. This CDR3 region has 15 residues. The chain's CDR3 is CASSSSGGFQETQYF. The DNA of the CDR3 is TGTGCCAGCAGTTCGAGCGGGGGATTCCAAGAGACCCAGTACTTC.

The chain links TRBV7-2 to TRBJ2-5; no definite D call. The germline CDR1 and CDR2 sequences are SGHTA and FQGNSA. Trimming stripped 5 bases from V and 3 bases from J, with 13 bases between. This CDR3 is built from 14 residues. The CDR3 protein is CASSHLGPEETQYF. The DNA for the CDR3 is TGTGCCAGCAGCCACTTAGGACCGGAAGAGACCCAGTACTTC.

This clonotype was seen once. No conserved phenylalanine or tryptophan is present at the end of the CDR3, so a read error is the likely explanation. V and J are TRBV12-3 or TRBV12-4 and TRBJ1-1; D gene uncertain. Between the trimmed V and J ends, which lost 2 bases and 5 bases, there was a span of 9 bases. The CDR3 has 13 residues. The CDR3 nucleotides are TGTGCCAGCAGTTTACAAGAGTTGACTGAAGCTTTCTGT. Protein sequence: CASSLQELTEAFC.

This clonotype has a handful of counts. This chain uses TRBV10-3 with TRBJ1-2, with TRBD1 as a possible D gene (5 bases). Trimming took 4 bases from V and 6 from J, leaving 12 bases between them. CDR1 ENHRY and CDR2 SYGVKD come from the germline V gene. This CDR3 contains 13 residues. CDR3 bases: TGTGCCATCAGTGTAGGGGCAGGGAATGGCTACACCTTC. Encoded protein: CAISVGAGNGYTF.

For the CDR3, the DNA is TGTGCCAGCAGCCTACCAACGACTCAGCCCCAGCATTTT. This sequence encodes CASSLPTTQPQHF. V gene TRBV7-2 combines with J gene TRBJ1-5; no firm D call. The germline CDR1 and CDR2 sequences are SGHTA and FQGNSA. The CDR3 has 13 amino acids. The germline V and J ends were trimmed by 5 bases and 6 bases, with 11 bases remaining between them.

This clonotype was picked up many times. V is TRBV6-6 and J is TRBJ2-5; D is unclear. Germline V lookup: CDR1 MNHNY, CDR2 SVGAGI (reference sequence). Deletions cut 4 bases from V and 2 bases from J, with 11 bases between. CDR3 length equals 14 residues. The CDR3 DNA follows: TGTGCCAGCAGTTCGTTTAGCCGGCAAGAGACCCAGTACTTC. Translating gives CASSSFSRQETQYF.

The CDR3 DNA reads TGTGCCAGCAGCTTTGCCGGTTGCACAAAGACCACTGAAGCTTTCTTT. Protein sequence: CASSFAGCTKTTEAFF. V is TRBV9 and J is TRBJ1-1; no clear D. Germline values: CDR1 SGDLS, CDR2 YYNGEE. This CDR3 region has 16 residues. The V and J ends lost 4 bases and 4 bases respectively, with 20 bases between them.